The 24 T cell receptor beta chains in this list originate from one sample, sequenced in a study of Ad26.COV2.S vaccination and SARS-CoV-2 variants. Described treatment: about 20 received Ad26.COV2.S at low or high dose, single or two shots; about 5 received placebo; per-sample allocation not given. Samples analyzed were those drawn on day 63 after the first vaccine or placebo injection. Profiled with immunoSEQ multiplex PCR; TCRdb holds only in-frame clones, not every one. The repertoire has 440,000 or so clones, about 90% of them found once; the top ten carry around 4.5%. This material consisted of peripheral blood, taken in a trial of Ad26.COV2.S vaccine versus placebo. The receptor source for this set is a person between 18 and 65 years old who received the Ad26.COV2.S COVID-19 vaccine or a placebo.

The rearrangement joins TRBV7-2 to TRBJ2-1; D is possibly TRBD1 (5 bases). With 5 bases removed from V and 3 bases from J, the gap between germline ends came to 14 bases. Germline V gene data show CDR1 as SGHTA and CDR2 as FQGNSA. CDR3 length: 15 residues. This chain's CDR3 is CASSRRQNNYNEQFF. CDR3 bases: TGTGCCAGCAGCCGTAGACAGAATAACTACAATGAGCAGTTCTTC.

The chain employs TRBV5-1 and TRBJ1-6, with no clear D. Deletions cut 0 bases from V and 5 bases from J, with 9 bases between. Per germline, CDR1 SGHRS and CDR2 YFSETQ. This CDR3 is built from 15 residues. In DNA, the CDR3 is TGCGCCAGCAGCTTGGTTCAGCTTGATAATTCACCCCTCCACTTT. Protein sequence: CASSLVQLDNSPLHF.

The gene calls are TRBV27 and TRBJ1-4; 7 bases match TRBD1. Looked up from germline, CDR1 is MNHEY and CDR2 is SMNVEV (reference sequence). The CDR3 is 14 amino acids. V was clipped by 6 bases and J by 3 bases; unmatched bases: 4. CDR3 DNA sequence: TGTGCCAGCAGATCCGGGACAGCTAATGAAAAACTGTTTTTT. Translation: CASRSGTANEKLFF. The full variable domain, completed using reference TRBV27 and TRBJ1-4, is EAQVTQNPRYLITVTGKKLTVTCSQNMNHEYMSWYRQDPGLGLRQIYYSMNVEVTDKGDVPEGYKVSRKEKRNFPLILESPSPNQTSLYFCASRSGTANEKLFFGSGTQLSVL.

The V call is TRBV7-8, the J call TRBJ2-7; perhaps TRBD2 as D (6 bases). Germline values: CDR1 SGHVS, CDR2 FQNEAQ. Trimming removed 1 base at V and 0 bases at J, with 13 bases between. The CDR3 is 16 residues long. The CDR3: CASSLEFGGSSYEQYF. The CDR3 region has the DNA TGTGCCAGCAGCTTAGAGTTTGGGGGGAGCTCCTACGAGCAGTACTTC.

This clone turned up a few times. The CDR3 reads CASSFFILFRDYGYTF. For the CDR3, the DNA is TGTGCCAGCAGCTTTTTTATACTTTTTCGTGACTATGGCTACACCTTC. The V gene is TRBV5-6, the J gene TRBJ1-2, with D unclear. The V and J ends lost 2 bases and 3 bases respectively, with 17 bases between them. The CDR3 has 16 residues. The germline CDR1 and CDR2 sequences are SGHDT and YYEEEE.

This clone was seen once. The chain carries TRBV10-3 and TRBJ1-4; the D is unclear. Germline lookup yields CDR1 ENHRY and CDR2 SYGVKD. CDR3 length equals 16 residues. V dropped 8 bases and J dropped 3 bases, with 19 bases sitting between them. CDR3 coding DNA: TGTGCCATCTCCCGTTCACCTTACAACTCTAATGAAAAACTGTTTTTT. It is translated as CAISRSPYNSNEKLFF.

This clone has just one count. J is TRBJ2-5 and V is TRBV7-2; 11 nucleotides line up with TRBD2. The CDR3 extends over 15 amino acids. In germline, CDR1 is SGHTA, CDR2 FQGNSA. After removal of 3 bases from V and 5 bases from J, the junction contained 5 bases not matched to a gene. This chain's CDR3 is CASSFLAGGGETQYF. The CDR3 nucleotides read TGTGCCAGCAGCTTCCTAGCGGGAGGCGGGGAGACCCAGTACTTC.

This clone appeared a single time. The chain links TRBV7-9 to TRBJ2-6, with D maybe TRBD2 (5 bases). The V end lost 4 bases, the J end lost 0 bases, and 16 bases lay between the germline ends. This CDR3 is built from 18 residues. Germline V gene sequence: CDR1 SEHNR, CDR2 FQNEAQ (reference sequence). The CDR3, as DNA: TGTGCCAGCAGCTCCGGAGGTGGGTCCTCCTCTGGGGCCAACGTCCTGACTTTC. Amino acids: CASSSGGGSSSGANVLTF.

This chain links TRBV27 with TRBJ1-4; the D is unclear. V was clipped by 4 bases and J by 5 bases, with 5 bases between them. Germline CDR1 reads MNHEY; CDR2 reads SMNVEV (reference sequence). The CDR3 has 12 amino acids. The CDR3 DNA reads TGTGCCAGCAGTTCACCGAATGAAAAACTGTTTTTT. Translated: CASSSPNEKLFF.

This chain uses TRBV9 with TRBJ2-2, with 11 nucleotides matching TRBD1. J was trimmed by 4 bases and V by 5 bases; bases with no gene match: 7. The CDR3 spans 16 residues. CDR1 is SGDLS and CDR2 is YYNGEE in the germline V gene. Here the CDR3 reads CASSGGQGVGTGELFF. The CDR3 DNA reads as TGTGCCAGCAGTGGGGGACAGGGGGTCGGCACCGGGGAGCTGTTTTTT.

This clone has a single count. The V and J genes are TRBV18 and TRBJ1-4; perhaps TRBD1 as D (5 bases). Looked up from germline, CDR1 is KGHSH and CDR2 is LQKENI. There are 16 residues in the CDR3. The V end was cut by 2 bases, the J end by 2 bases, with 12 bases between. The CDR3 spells CASSPRGRSTNEKLFF. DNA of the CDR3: TGTGCCAGCTCACCAAGGGGACGGTCCACTAATGAAAAACTGTTTTTT. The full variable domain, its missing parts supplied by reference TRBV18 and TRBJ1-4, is NAGVMQNPRHLVRRRGQEARLRCSPMKGHSHVYWYRQLPEEGLKFMVYLQKENIIDESGMPKERFSAEFPKEGPSILRIQQVVRGDSAAYFCASSPRGRSTNEKLFFGSGTQLSVL.

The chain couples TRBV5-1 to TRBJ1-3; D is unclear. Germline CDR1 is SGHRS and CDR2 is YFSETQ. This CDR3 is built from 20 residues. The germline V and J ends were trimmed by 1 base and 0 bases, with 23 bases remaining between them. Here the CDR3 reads CASSLWSQSQRPYSGNTIYF. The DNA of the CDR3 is TGCGCCAGCAGCTTGTGGTCCCAGTCCCAAAGGCCCTACTCTGGAAACACCATATATTTT.

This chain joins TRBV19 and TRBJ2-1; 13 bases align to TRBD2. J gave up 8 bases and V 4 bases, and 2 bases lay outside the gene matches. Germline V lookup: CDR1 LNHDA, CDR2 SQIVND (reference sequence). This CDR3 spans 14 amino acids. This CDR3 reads CASSTGLAGDEQFF. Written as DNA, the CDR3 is TGTGCCAGTAGTACCGGACTAGCGGGAGATGAGCAGTTCTTC.

The CDR3 DNA sequence: TGTGCCAGCAGCTTAGGTGTGGGAGACTACGAGCAGTACTTC. Translation: CASSLGVGDYEQYF. The rearrangement links TRBV11-3 to TRBJ2-7; tentatively, D is TRBD2 (5 bases). The CDR3 loop spans 14 amino acids. V was pared by 1 base and J by 3 bases, with 10 bases between. In germline, CDR1 is SGHNT, CDR2 YENEEA.

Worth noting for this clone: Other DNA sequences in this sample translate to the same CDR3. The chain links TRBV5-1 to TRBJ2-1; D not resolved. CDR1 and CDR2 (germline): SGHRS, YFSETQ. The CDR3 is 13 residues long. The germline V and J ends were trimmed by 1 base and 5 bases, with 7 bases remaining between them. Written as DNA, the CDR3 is TGCGCCAGCAGCTTGTCTCCCGACAATGAGCAGTTCTTC. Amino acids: CASSLSPDNEQFF.

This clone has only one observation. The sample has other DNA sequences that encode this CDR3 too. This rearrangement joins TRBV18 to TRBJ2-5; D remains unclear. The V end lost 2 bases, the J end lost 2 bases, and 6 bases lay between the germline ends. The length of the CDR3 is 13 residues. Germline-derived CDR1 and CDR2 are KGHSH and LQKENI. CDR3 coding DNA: TGTGCCAGCTCACCAGGCACACAAGAGACCCAGTACTTC. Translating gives CASSPGTQETQYF.

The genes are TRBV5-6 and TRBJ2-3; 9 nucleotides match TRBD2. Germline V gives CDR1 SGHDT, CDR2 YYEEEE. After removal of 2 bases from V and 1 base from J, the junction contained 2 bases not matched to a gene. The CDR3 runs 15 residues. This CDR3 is CASSFPSGGTDTQYF. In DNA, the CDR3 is TGTGCCAGCAGCTTCCCTAGCGGGGGCACAGATACGCAGTATTTT.

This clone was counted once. This chain's CDR3 is CASSPGGGDTEAFF. The CDR3 coding sequence is TGTGCCAGCAGCCCGGGGGGGGGAGACACTGAAGCTTTCTTT. This chain connects TRBV28 to TRBJ1-1, with D possibly matching TRBD1 (5 bases). The CDR3 length is 14 residues. Germline lookup yields CDR1 MDHEN and CDR2 SYDVKM. With 6 bases removed from V and 3 bases from J, the gap between germline ends came to 14 bases. The variable domain in full, with the rest retrieved from reference TRBV28 and TRBJ1-1, is DVKVTQSSRYLVKRTGEKVFLECVQDMDHENMFWYRQDPGLGLRLIYFSYDVKMKEKGDIPEGYSVSREKKERFSLILESASTNQTSMYLCASSPGGGDTEAFFGQGTRLTVV.

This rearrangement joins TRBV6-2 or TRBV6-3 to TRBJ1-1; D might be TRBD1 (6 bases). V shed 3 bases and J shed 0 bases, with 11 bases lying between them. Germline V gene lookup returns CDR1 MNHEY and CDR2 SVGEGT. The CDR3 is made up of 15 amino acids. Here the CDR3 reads CASSYVWTVNTEAFF. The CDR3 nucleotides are TGTGCCAGCAGTTATGTCTGGACAGTGAACACTGAAGCTTTCTTT.

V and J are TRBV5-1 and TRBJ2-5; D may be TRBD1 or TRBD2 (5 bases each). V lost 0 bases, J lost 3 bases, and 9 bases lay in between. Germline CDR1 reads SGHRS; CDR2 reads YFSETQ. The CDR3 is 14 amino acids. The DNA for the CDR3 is TGCGCCAGCAGCTTGGGATTGGGGGAAGAGACCCAGTACTTC. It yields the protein CASSLGLGEETQYF.

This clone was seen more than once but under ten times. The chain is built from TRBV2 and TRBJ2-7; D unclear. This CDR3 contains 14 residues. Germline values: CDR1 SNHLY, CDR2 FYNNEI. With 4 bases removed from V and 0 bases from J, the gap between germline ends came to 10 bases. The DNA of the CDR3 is TGTGCCAGCAGTGCCGGGTCCCTCTCCTACGAGCAGTACTTC. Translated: CASSAGSLSYEQYF.

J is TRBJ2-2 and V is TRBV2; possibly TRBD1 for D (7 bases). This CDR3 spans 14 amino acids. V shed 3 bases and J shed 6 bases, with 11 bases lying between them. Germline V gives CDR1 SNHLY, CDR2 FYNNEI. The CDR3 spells CASSESRGAGELFF. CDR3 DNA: TGTGCCAGCAGTGAGAGCAGGGGGGCCGGGGAGCTGTTTTTT.

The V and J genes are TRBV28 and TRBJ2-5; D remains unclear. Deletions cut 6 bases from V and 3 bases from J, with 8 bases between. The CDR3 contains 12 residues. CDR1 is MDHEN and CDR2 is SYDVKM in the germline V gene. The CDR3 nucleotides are TGTGCCAGCAGCCCTCTTAAAGAGACCCAGTACTTC. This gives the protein CASSPLKETQYF.

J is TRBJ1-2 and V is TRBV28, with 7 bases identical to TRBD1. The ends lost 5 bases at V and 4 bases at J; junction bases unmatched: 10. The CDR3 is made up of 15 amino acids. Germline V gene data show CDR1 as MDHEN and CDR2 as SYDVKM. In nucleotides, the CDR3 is TGTGCCAGCAGTCGACAGGGTGAAATCATCTATGGCTACACCTTC. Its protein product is CASSRQGEIIYGYTF.